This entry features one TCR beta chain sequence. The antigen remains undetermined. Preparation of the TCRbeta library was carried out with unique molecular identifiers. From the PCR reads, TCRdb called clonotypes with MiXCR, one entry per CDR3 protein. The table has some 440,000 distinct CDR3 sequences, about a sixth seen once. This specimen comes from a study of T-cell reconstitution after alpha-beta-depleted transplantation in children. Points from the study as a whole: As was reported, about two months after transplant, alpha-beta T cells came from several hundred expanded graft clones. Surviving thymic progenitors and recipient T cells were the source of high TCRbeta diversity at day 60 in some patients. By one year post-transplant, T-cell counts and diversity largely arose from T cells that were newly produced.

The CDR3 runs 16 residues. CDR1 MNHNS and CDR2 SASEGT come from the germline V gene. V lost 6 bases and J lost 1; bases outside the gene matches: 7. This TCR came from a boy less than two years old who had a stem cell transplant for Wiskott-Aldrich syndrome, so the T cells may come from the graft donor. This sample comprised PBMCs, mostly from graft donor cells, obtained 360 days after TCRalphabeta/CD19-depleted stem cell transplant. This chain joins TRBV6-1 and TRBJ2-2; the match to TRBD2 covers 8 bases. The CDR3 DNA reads TGTGCCAGCAGCACGGGAGGGCCTCTGAACACCGGGGAGCTGTTTTTT. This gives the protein CASSTGGPLNTGELFF.